What follows describes a single TCR beta chain. In TCRdb, the reads were re-called with MiXCR into one record per CDR3 protein. Here the sample spans approximately 90,000 distinct CDR3 sequences, 25% to 40% being singletons. This sample is part of a study of type 1 regulatory T cells. The CDR3 covers 16 residues. With 6 bases removed from V and 0 bases from J, the gap between germline ends came to 17 bases. Germline V lookup: CDR1 MDHEN, CDR2 SYDVKM. V gene TRBV28 combines with J gene TRBJ2-5; D call uncertain. The sample comprised CD4+ T cells, either the whole sample or a sorted fraction (not recorded which). This receptor was obtained from a human donor in good health. The CDR3 sequence: CASSPLRAGYQETQYF. The CDR3 DNA follows: TGTGCCAGCAGCCCCCTCCGGGCAGGCTACCAAGAGACCCAGTACTTC.